Reported below is one T cell receptor beta chain. The antigen remains undetermined. For the second PCR, which ran for 7 to 11 cycles, a sample-barcoded 5' primer and a J-beta primer mix were used. Using its own MiXCR run on the 5' RACE reads, TCRdb lists one record per CDR3 protein. The sample has about 1.8 million distinct CDR3 sequences, around half seen once. The data are from a study of blood T cells in healthy people across ages. At the level of the study: Template switching picked up about one barcoded beta molecule for each two T cells. Notes on the study in general: Diversity of TCR beta per million T cells declined in a roughly linear way with age. Both naive CD4+ cell counts and diversity were greater in long-lived donors than in aged donors.

This TCR derives from a middle-aged woman in good health. Sequencing was carried out using blood.

CDR3 residues: CASSSHSDTEAFF. The CDR3 DNA reads as TGTGCCAGCAGCTCCCATTCCGACACTGAAGCTTTCTTT. The chain links TRBV5-5 to TRBJ1-1; D not certain. The germline gives CDR1 SGHKS, CDR2 YYEKEE (reference sequence). CDR3 length equals 13 residues. The V end was cut by 3 bases, the J end by 3 bases, with 9 bases between.